A single sample is the source of the 16 T cell receptor beta chains below, sequenced in a study of cytomegalovirus exposure and HLA in healthy donors. PCR used 60 Vbeta primers and 13 Jbeta primers. The method was immunoSEQ multiplex PCR; TCRdb's version includes in-frame clones alone and lacks a portion of them. The sample comprises 65,000 to 75,000 clones, 68% of which are singletons, and approximately 2.2% rests with the top ten. Sequencing was performed on PBMCs. These receptors were taken from a young woman in good health and CMV-seronegative.

The V gene is TRBV30, the J gene TRBJ2-3; D unresolved. V was cut by 0 bases and J by 0 bases, with 4 bases left in between. CDR1 and CDR2 (germline): GTSNPN, SVGIG (reference sequence). The CDR3 contains 13 residues. CDR3 sequence (DNA): TGTGCCTGGAGTGTACTGAGCACAGATACGCAGTATTTT. This gives the protein CAWSVLSTDTQYF.

V usage is TRBV6-4 and J usage is TRBJ2-7, with a possible D match to TRBD2 (7 bases). Trimming shortened V by 5 bases and J by 3 bases, and 23 bases separated the two germline ends. CDR3 length: 17 amino acids. The V gene's germline CDR1 is MRHNA and CDR2 SNTAGT. This CDR3 is CASSPRGGRSTFYEQYF. The CDR3, as DNA: TGTGCCAGCAGTCCTAGGGGGGGGCGGAGTACTTTCTACGAGCAGTACTTC.

This chain connects TRBV4-3 to TRBJ2-7, with 12 bases identical to TRBD2. The germline V gene encodes CDR1 LGHNA and CDR2 YSLEER. The ends lost 4 bases at V and 2 bases at J; junction bases unmatched: 6. The CDR3 loop spans 16 amino acids. CDR3 nucleotides: TGCGCCAGCAGCCTATACTGGACTAGCGGGACCTACGAGCAGTACTTC. Residues: CASSLYWTSGTYEQYF.

For this clone: Its ends do not fully match the called genes, so a read error is possible. V gene TRBV4-1 combines with J gene TRBJ1-2, with 7 bases identical to TRBD1. Germline lookup yields CDR1 MGHRA and CDR2 YSYEKL. The CDR3 has 12 residues. The CDR3 sequence: CASTDPGGGYTF. The CDR3 DNA reads as TGTGCCAGCACCGACCCAGGGGGGGGCTACACCTTC.

Only a few counts were recorded for this clone. The chain links TRBV4-3 to TRBJ2-3; 11 bases map to TRBD1. J was trimmed by 7 bases and V by 4 bases; bases with no gene match: 10. The CDR3 spans 16 residues. The germline gives CDR1 LGHNA, CDR2 YSLEER. The chain's CDR3 is CASSRFWTGGSNTQYF. CDR3 in DNA: TGCGCCAGCAGCCGATTCTGGACAGGGGGCTCAAATACGCAGTATTTT.

This clone has a handful of counts. The chain employs TRBV9 and TRBJ1-1; 8 bases map to TRBD1. Unmatched junction bases numbered 5, after V lost 6 bases and J lost 1 base. The CDR3 consists of 14 residues. Germline CDR1 SGDLS, CDR2 YYNGEE. CDR3 region: CASTRGPGNTEAFF. The CDR3 bases are TGTGCCAGCACCAGGGGGCCGGGGAACACTGAAGCTTTCTTT.

The rearrangement links TRBV19 to TRBJ2-1; maybe TRBD1 (6 bases). The CDR3 runs to 15 residues. Germline V gives CDR1 LNHDA, CDR2 SQIVND (reference sequence). V was cut by 4 bases and J by 8 bases, with 18 bases left in between. The DNA of the CDR3 is TGTGCCAGTAGTAACAGGCATTTGGGGGCCCATGAGCAGTTCTTC. Protein product: CASSNRHLGAHEQFF.

The rearrangement joins TRBV5-1 to TRBJ2-5; D possibly corresponds to TRBD2 (11 bases). CDR3 length: 18 residues. The V gene lost 4 bases and the J gene lost 4 bases, with 26 bases spanning the gap. In germline, CDR1 is SGHRS, CDR2 YFSETQ. The CDR3 DNA reads as TGCGCCAGCAGCATGACAGGGGGCACAACTAGCGGGGGAGAGACCCAGTACTTC. Amino acid sequence: CASSMTGGTTSGGETQYF.

The CDR3 DNA is TGTGCCAGCAGTTACTCGACAGGGTTAGGCGAGCAGTACTTC. Its translation is CASSYSTGLGEQYF. This rearrangement joins TRBV6-5 to TRBJ2-7; 7 bases match TRBD1. V was clipped by 0 bases and J by 6 bases; unmatched bases: 5. The CDR3 spans 14 residues. CDR1 is MNHEY, CDR2 SVGAGI, per germline.

This clone was seen a handful of times. The chain couples TRBV25-1 to TRBJ2-5; possibly TRBD2 for D (7 bases). This CDR3 has 14 amino acids. Germline V gene lookup returns CDR1 MGHDK and CDR2 SYGVNS. Trimming pared 5 bases from V and 7 bases from J, leaving 17 bases between. The CDR3 protein is CASSRLGGEVTQYF. CDR3 DNA: TGTGCCAGCAGTAGGCTAGGGGGGGAAGTGACCCAGTACTTC.

The count of this clone is one. V is TRBV6-5 and J is TRBJ2-5; 8 positions match TRBD2. Germline lookup yields CDR1 MNHEY and CDR2 SVGAGI. V gave up 5 bases and J gave up 4 bases; unmatched junction bases: 6. There are 14 residues in the CDR3. CDR3 in amino acids: CASSPRSGGETQYF. The CDR3 nucleotides are TGTGCCAGCAGTCCCCGGAGCGGGGGAGAGACCCAGTACTTC.

The genes are TRBV18 and TRBJ1-5, with D tentatively TRBD1 (5 bases). V lost 4 bases, J lost 1 base, and 11 bases lay in between. The CDR3 covers 15 residues. CDR1 and CDR2 (germline): KGHSH, LQKENI. The CDR3 nucleotides read TGTGCCAGCTCACGGGGCGGACGGAGCAATCAGCCCCAGCATTTT. It encodes CASSRGGRSNQPQHF.

J is TRBJ1-2 and V is TRBV2, with 8 bases fitting TRBD1. Per germline, CDR1 SNHLY and CDR2 FYNNEI. V shed 3 bases and J 7 bases; nucleotides not matched to a gene: 4. The CDR3 spans 13 residues. CDR3 protein: CASSDDRGSGYTF. The CDR3 DNA sequence: TGTGCCAGCAGTGATGACAGGGGTTCTGGCTACACCTTC.

The chain combines TRBV4-2 with TRBJ1-1, with D uncertain. Germline loops: CDR1 LGHNA, CDR2 YNFKEQ. Trimming cost V 4 bases and J 5 bases, with 17 bases left between them. CDR3 length: 15 residues. The CDR3 bases are TGTGCCAGCAGCCCCAGCCACCGACCGGGGACTGAAGCTTTCTTT. Translating it yields CASSPSHRPGTEAFF.

The chain recombines TRBV5-1 with TRBJ2-2; D possibly corresponds to TRBD2 (5 bases). The CDR3 is 14 amino acids. Trimming took off 7 bases at V and 0 bases at J, with 10 bases between the two ends. CDR1 and CDR2 (germline): SGHRS, YFSETQ. The CDR3 DNA reads TGCGCCAGCGACGACTATCCGAACACCGGGGAGCTGTTTTTT. Amino acid sequence: CASDDYPNTGELFF.

The gene calls are TRBV9 and TRBJ1-3; 8 positions agree with TRBD1. The CDR3 runs 17 residues. Germline CDR1 and CDR2: SGDLS and YYNGEE. The trim removed 0 bases at V and 3 bases at J, leaving 8 bases unmatched. The CDR3 loop reads CASSVASRTGSGNTIYF. CDR3 DNA sequence: TGTGCCAGCAGCGTAGCCTCCCGGACAGGGAGTGGAAACACCATATATTTT.